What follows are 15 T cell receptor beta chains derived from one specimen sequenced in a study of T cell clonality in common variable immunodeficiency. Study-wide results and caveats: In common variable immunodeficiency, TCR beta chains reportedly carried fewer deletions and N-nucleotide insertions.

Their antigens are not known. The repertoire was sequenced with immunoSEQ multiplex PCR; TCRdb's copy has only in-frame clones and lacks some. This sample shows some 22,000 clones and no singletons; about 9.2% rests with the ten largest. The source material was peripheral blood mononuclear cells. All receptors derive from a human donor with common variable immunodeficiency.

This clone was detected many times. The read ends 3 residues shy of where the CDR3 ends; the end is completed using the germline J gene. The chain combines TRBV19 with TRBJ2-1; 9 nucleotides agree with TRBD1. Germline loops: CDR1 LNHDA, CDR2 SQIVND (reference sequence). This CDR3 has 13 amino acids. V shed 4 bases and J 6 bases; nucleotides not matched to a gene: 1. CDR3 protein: CASSRQGGNEQFF. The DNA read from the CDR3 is TGTGCCAGTAGTAGACAGGGGGGCAATGAG.

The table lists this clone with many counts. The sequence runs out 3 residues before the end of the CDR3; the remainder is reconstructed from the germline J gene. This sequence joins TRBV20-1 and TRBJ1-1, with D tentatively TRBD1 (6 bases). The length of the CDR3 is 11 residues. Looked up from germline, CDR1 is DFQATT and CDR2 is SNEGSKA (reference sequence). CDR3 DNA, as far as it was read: TGCAGTGCTAGAGATAGGGGGGGG. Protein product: CSARDRGG. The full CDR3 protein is CSARDRGGAFF.

CDR3 DNA, as far as it was read: TGTGCCAGCAGTGATCTAGGGACAGGGAGCTACGAG. Translated, it gives CASSDLGTGSYE. The whole CDR3 sequence is CASSDLGTGSYEQYF. The V gene is TRBV6-1, the J gene TRBJ2-7, with 9 bases fitting TRBD1. The read comes to an end 3 residues before the CDR3 does, leaving the germline J gene to fill in the end. Trimming at V came to 3 bases and at J to 3 bases, leaving 6 bases not matched to a gene. Looked up from germline, CDR1 is MNHNS and CDR2 is SASEGT. CDR3 length: 15 residues.

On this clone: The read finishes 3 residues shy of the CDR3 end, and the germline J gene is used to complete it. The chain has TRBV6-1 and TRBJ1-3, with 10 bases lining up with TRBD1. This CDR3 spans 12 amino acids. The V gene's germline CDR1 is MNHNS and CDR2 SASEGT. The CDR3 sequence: CASSEPGQGIYF. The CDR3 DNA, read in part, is TGTGCCAGCAGTGAACCGGGACAGGGG.

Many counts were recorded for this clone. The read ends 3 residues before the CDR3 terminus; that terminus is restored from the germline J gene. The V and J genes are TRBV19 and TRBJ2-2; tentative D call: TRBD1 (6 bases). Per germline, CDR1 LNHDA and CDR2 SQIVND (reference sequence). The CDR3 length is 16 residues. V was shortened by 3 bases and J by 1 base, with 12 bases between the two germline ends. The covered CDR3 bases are TGTGCCAGTAGTATTTTACCGGGACAGAACACCGGGGAG. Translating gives CASSILPGQNTGE. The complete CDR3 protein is CASSILPGQNTGELFF. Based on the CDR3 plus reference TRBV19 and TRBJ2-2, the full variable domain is DGGITQSPKYLFRKEGQNVTLSCEQNLNHDAMYWYRQDPGQGLRLIYYSQIVNDFQKGDIAEGYSVSREKKESFPLTVTSAQKNPTAFYLCASSILPGQNTGELFFGEGSRLTVL.

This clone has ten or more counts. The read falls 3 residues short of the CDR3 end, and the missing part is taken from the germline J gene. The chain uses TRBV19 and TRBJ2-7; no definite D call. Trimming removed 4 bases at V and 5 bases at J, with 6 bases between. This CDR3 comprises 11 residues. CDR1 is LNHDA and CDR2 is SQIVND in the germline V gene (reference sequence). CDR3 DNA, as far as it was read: TGTGCCAGTAGTACCCCTCACGAG. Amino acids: CASSTPHE. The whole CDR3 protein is CASSTPHEQYF.

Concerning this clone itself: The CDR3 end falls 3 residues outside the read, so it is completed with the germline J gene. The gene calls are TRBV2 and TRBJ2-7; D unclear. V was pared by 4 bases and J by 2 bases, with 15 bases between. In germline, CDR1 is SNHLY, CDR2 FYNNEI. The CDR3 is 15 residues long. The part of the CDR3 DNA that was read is TGTGCCAGCAGTGTAAGTAGCTATGCAGCCTACGAG. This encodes CASSVSSYAAYE. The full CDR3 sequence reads CASSVSSYAAYEQYF.

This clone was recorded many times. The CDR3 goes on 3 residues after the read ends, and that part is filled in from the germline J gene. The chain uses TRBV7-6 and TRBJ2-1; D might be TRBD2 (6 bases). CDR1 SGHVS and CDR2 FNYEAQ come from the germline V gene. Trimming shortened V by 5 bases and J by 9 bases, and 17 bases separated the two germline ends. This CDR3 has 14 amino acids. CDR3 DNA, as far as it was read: TGTGCCAGCAGCCCCTTGGCAGGGAGGACTGAG. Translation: CASSPLAGRTE. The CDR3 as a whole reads CASSPLAGRTEQFF.

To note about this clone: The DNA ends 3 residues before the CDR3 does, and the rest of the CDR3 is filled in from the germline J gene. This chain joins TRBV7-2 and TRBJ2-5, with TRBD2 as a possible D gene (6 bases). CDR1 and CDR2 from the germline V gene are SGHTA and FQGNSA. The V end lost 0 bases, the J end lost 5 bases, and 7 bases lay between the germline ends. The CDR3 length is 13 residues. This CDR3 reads CASSLAGGETQYF. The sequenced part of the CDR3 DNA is TGTGCCAGCAGCTTAGCTGGAGGGGAGACC.

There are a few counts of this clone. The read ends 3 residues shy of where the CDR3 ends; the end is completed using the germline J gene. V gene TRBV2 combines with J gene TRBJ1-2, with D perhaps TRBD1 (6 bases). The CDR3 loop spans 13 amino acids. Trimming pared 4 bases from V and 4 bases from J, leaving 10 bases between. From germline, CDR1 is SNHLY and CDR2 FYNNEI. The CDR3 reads CASSAGGVYGYTF. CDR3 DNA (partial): TGTGCCAGCAGTGCGGGGGGCGTCTATGGC.

CDR3 sequence reads: CAAGRNTGELFF. Partial CDR3 DNA: TGTGCCGCGGGGAGGAACACCGGGGAG. The chain has TRBV7-6 and TRBJ2-2, with D perhaps matching TRBD2 (6 bases). The sequence runs out 3 residues before the end of the CDR3; the remainder is reconstructed from the germline J gene. Germline V CDR1 and CDR2: SGHVS, FNYEAQ. This CDR3 has 12 amino acids. Trimming removed 11 bases at V and 1 base at J, with 8 bases between. Full variable domain (outside the CDR3, taken from reference TRBV7-6 and TRBJ2-2): GAGVSQSPRYKVTKRGQDVALRCDPISGHVSLYWYRQALGQGPEFLTYFNYEAQQDKSGLPNDRFSAERPEGSISTLTIQRTEQRDSAMYRCAAGRNTGELFFGEGSRLTVL.

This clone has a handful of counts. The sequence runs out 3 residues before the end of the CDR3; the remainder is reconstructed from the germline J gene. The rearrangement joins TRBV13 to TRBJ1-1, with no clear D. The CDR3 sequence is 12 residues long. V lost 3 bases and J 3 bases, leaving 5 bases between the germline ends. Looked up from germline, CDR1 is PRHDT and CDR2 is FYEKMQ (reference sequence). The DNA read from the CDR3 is TGTGCCAGCAGCTTTAGCTACACTGAA. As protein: CASSFSYTE. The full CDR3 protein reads CASSFSYTEAFF.

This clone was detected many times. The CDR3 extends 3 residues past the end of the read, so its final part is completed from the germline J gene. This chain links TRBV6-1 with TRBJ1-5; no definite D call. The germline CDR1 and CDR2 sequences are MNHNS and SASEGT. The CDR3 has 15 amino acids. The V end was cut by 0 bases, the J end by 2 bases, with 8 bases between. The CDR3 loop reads CASSEARVGNQPQHF. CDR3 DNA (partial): TGTGCCAGCAGTGAAGCACGGGTGGGCAATCAGCCC.

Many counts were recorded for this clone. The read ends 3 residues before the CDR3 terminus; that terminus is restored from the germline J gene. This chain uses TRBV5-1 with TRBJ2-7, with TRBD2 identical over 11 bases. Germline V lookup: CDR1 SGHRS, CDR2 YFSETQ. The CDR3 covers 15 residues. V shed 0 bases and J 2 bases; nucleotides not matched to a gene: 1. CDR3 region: CASSLELAGAYEQYF. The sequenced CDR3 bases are TGCGCCAGCAGCTTGGAACTAGCGGGAGCCTACGAG.

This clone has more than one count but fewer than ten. CDR3 DNA (partial): TGTGCCAGCACTTCCCTTTCGAATCAGCCC. This codes for CASTSLSNQP. The complete CDR3 reads CASTSLSNQPQHF. The chain employs TRBV2 and TRBJ1-5; D unresolved. The CDR3 goes on 3 residues after the read ends, and that part is filled in from the germline J gene. The V gene's germline CDR1 is SNHLY and CDR2 FYNNEI. The CDR3 length is 13 residues. The V end lost 7 bases, the J end lost 4 bases, and 11 bases lay between the germline ends.